These T cell receptor beta chains were read from a single sample in a study of OX40 agonist ivuxolimab in advanced cancers. Assay used: immunoSEQ multiplex PCR; TCRdb lists only in-frame clones, some missing. The sample consists of 100,000 to 150,000 clones, roughly 90% of them appearing once. The sequencing here drew on CD4+ or CD8+ T cells sorted from blood, taken in a trial of the OX40 agonist ivuxolimab. These receptors were taken from an adult with an advanced solid tumor such as melanoma, head and neck, liver or kidney cancer. Each CDR3 is given with its conserved first and last residue. D genes are given only for firm matches. Size is omitted from some rows. Given values are once, few, many or a class for expanded clones.

DNA: TGTGCCAGCAGCTCCACCCTGGGGACAGGGGGCGGCGAGCAGTACTTC
CDR3: CASSSTLGTGGGEQYF
size: NA
J: TRBJ2-7
V: TRBV7-2
D: TRBD1

DNA: TGTGCCTGGAGTCTCGGATCAGGGAACACTGAAGCTTTCTTT
CDR3: CAWSLGSGNTEAFF
size: NA
J: TRBJ1-1
V: TRBV30
D: NA

DNA: TGTGCCAGCAGCACAGTAGGTAATCAGCCCCAGCATTTT
CDR3: CASSTVGNQPQHF
size: NA
J: TRBJ1-5
V: TRBV6-5
D: NA

DNA: TGCAGCGTTGAGTTACCGGGCAATCAGCCCCAGCATTTT
CDR3: CSVELPGNQPQHF
size: NA
J: TRBJ1-5
V: TRBV29-1
D: NA

DNA: TGTGCCAGTGCTCCGGGACAGGGCTACACCATATATTTT
CDR3: CASAPGQGYTIYF
size: NA
J: TRBJ1-3
V: TRBV6-5
D: TRBD1

DNA: TGTGCCAGCAGTGCTAGGACGGCGGCACGGGTTGAAAAACTGTTTTTT
CDR3: CASSARTAARVEKLFF
size: NA
J: TRBJ1-4
V: TRBV25-1
D: NA

DNA: TGTGCCAGCTCACCTTTCCGGGTGGACGAGCAGTACTTC
CDR3: CASSPFRVDEQYF
size: NA
J: TRBJ2-7
V: TRBV18
D: NA

DNA: TGTGCCAGCAGCGTAGGGACAGTGAACACCGGGGAGCTGTTTTTT
CDR3: CASSVGTVNTGELFF
size: NA
J: TRBJ2-2
V: TRBV9
D: NA

DNA: TGTGCCAGCAGCTTTGAGACTAGCGGATACGAGCAGTACTTC
CDR3: CASSFETSGYEQYF
size: NA
J: TRBJ2-7
V: TRBV5-4
D: TRBD2

DNA: TGTGCCAGCAGCTCGACAGTAGAGACCCAGTACTTC
CDR3: CASSSTVETQYF
size: NA
J: TRBJ2-5
V: TRBV7-9
D: NA

DNA: TGTGCCAGCAGCTCGCCCCGGGACAGGTTTGGGGCTGATAATTCACCCCTCCACTTT
CDR3: CASSSPRDRFGADNSPLHF
size: NA
J: TRBJ1-6
V: TRBV9
D: TRBD1

DNA: TGCGCCAGCAGCCCGATTACTAGCACAGATACGCAGTATTTT
CDR3: CASSPITSTDTQYF
size: once
J: TRBJ2-3
V: TRBV5-1
D: NA

DNA: TGTGCCAGCAGTCAACAGGGGGTGAAGCAGCCCCAGCATTTT
CDR3: CASSQQGVKQPQHF
size: NA
J: TRBJ1-5
V: TRBV2
D: TRBD1

DNA: TGTGCCAGCAGCTTATCACGCATTGGGGCAGTTGAAAAACTGTTTTTT
CDR3: CASSLSRIGAVEKLFF
size: NA
J: TRBJ1-4
V: TRBV7-3
D: NA

DNA: TGCGCCAGCAGCTTGGAACAGGGTCGGGCTGGCGAGCAGTACTTC
CDR3: CASSLEQGRAGEQYF
size: NA
J: TRBJ2-7
V: TRBV5-1
D: NA

DNA: TGTGCCAGCAGCTTGCCGGGACAGGTCCGTACCGGGGCCAACGTCCTGACTTTC
CDR3: CASSLPGQVRTGANVLTF
size: NA
J: TRBJ2-6
V: TRBV5-6
D: TRBD1

DNA: TGTGCCAGCAGCCGCGCCTGGGACAGCTCTGGAAACACCATATATTTT
CDR3: CASSRAWDSSGNTIYF
size: NA
J: TRBJ1-3
V: TRBV7-2
D: TRBD1

DNA: TGCGCCAGCAGCCAAGATGGGAGGGATCGCTATGGCTACACCTTC
CDR3: CASSQDGRDRYGYTF
size: few
J: TRBJ1-2
V: TRBV4-1
D: NA

DNA: TGTGCCAGCGGCGCACCCGCCGGGAGCTCCAGCTATGGCTACACCTTC
CDR3: CASGAPAGSSSYGYTF
size: NA
J: TRBJ1-2
V: TRBV28
D: NA

DNA: TGCGCCAGCAGTCGAGGACTTGGGGGAAACTCTGGAAACACCATATATTTT
CDR3: CASSRGLGGNSGNTIYF
size: NA
J: TRBJ1-3
V: TRBV4-3
D: NA

DNA: TGTGCCAGCTCACCCCAGGACCTCCTCTCTGGAAACACCATATATTTT
CDR3: CASSPQDLLSGNTIYF
size: NA
J: TRBJ1-3
V: TRBV18
D: NA

DNA: TGTGCCAGCAGCAAAGTAGGTGGGCCCGCGAGCGAGCAGTACTTC
CDR3: CASSKVGGPASEQYF
size: NA
J: TRBJ2-7
V: TRBV21-1
D: NA

DNA: TGTGCCAGCAGTTACTCGTCGGGACAGGGCTACGAGCAGTACTTC
CDR3: CASSYSSGQGYEQYF
size: NA
J: TRBJ2-7
V: TRBV6-5
D: TRBD1

DNA: TGTGCCAGCAGCTTAAACCCCGGGGAGCTGTTTTTT
CDR3: CASSLNPGELFF
size: NA
J: TRBJ2-2
V: TRBV7-3
D: NA

DNA: TGTGCCATCAGTGGCATGGGGAGTACCGGGGAGCTGTTTTTT
CDR3: CAISGMGSTGELFF
size: NA
J: TRBJ2-2
V: TRBV10-3
D: NA

DNA: TGTGCCAGCTCACGGTCTATAGTAGAGACCCAGTACTTC
CDR3: CASSRSIVETQYF
size: NA
J: TRBJ2-5
V: TRBV18
D: NA

DNA: TGCGCCAGCAGCAGGGACAGGGGATGGGACACCATATATTTT
CDR3: CASSRDRGWDTIYF
size: NA
J: TRBJ1-3
V: TRBV5-1
D: TRBD1

DNA: TGTGCCAGCAGTTCTACTCGGACAGGGGACGAGCAGTACTTC
CDR3: CASSSTRTGDEQYF
size: NA
J: TRBJ2-7
V: TRBV28
D: TRBD1

DNA: TGCGCCAGCACCTTCGGACTAGCGGCTAGCACAGATACGCAGTATTTT
CDR3: CASTFGLAASTDTQYF
size: NA
J: TRBJ2-3
V: TRBV5-1
D: TRBD2

DNA: TGTGCCAGCTCACCATACGACGGGTTGGAGACCCAGTACTTC
CDR3: CASSPYDGLETQYF
size: NA
J: TRBJ2-5
V: TRBV18
D: NA

DNA: TGTGCCAGTAGTATCGGGACAGGCGAAATCTTTACGGATGGCTACACCTTC
CDR3: CASSIGTGEIFTDGYTF
size: NA
J: TRBJ1-2
V: TRBV19
D: TRBD1

DNA: TGTGCCAGTAGTCCAGTAGAGGGGATGGGCTTGAACACCGGGGAGCTGTTTTTT
CDR3: CASSPVEGMGLNTGELFF
size: NA
J: TRBJ2-2
V: TRBV19
D: NA

DNA: TGTGCCAGCAGCTTAGGAGCATCCAGAGATACGCAGTATTTT
CDR3: CASSLGASRDTQYF
size: NA
J: TRBJ2-3
V: TRBV11-2
D: NA

DNA: TGTGCCAGCTCACCACCGTGGGGAAGCCTCGGGGTTGAGCAGTTCTTC
CDR3: CASSPPWGSLGVEQFF
size: NA
J: TRBJ2-1
V: TRBV18
D: NA

DNA: TGTGCCAGCAGTTCCCCCGCCTCACCGTACCAAGAGACCCAGTACTTC
CDR3: CASSSPASPYQETQYF
size: once
J: TRBJ2-5
V: TRBV28
D: NA

DNA: TGTGCCAGCAGCTTAGCGGGGGTGGGAGCTTTCTTT
CDR3: CASSLAGVGAFF
size: once
J: TRBJ1-1
V: TRBV7-2
D: NA

DNA: TGTGCCAGCAGTACATACGGACAGGCGAGCTATGGCTACACCTTC
CDR3: CASSTYGQASYGYTF
size: NA
J: TRBJ1-2
V: TRBV27
D: TRBD1

DNA: TGTGCCAGCAGTCGGGACAGGTCTGGAAACACCATATATTTT
CDR3: CASSRDRSGNTIYF
size: few
J: TRBJ1-3
V: TRBV7-9
D: TRBD1

DNA: TGTGCCAGCAGCCCCGGGCCAGCTAACTATGGCTACACCTTC
CDR3: CASSPGPANYGYTF
size: NA
J: TRBJ1-2
V: TRBV9
D: NA

DNA: TGTGCCAGCAGTGGCAACTATGGCTACACCTTC
CDR3: CASSGNYGYTF
size: NA
J: TRBJ1-2
V: TRBV6-6
D: NA

DNA: TGTGCCAGCTCTGAAGGGCGGACGAACACTGAAGCTTTCTTT
CDR3: CASSEGRTNTEAFF
size: NA
J: TRBJ1-1
V: TRBV9
D: NA

DNA: TGTGCCAGCCGGACGGGCAGGGGGCGCGAGCAGTACTTC
CDR3: CASRTGRGREQYF
size: NA
J: TRBJ2-7
V: TRBV28
D: TRBD1

DNA: TGTGCCAGCAGTTTAAGTGGCTGGGGGGGATTTAACTACGAGCAGTACTTC
CDR3: CASSLSGWGGFNYEQYF
size: NA
J: TRBJ2-7
V: TRBV27
D: TRBD2

DNA: TGTGCCACCAGCAGAGATCGGGAATGGGAGCAGTACTTC
CDR3: CATSRDREWEQYF
size: NA
J: TRBJ2-7
V: TRBV15
D: NA

DNA: TGTGCCAGCAGCTTAGGACAGGGGGCGAGGGAGACCCAGTACTTC
CDR3: CASSLGQGARETQYF
size: once
J: TRBJ2-5
V: TRBV5-6
D: TRBD1

DNA: TGTGCCAGCTCTAATAGGGGACAGGGTTACGAGCAGTACTTC
CDR3: CASSNRGQGYEQYF
size: NA
J: TRBJ2-7
V: TRBV18
D: TRBD1

DNA: TGTGCCAGTATAGCGGGGTCTAGCTCCTACAATGAGCAGTTCTTC
CDR3: CASIAGSSSYNEQFF
size: NA
J: TRBJ2-1
V: TRBV19
D: TRBD2

DNA: TGTGCCAGCAGCGGGTATCAGCCCCAGCATTTT
CDR3: CASSGYQPQHF
size: NA
J: TRBJ1-5
V: TRBV13
D: NA

DNA: TGTGCCAGCAGCCCGAGCGGGAGGGAGGCCGGGGAGCTGTTTTTT
CDR3: CASSPSGREAGELFF
size: NA
J: TRBJ2-2
V: TRBV5-6
D: TRBD2

DNA: TGTGCCAGCAGCTTTCTGGAGGGCCCCCCTGAAGCTTTCTTT
CDR3: CASSFLEGPPEAFF
size: NA
J: TRBJ1-1
V: TRBV7-3
D: NA

DNA: TGTGCCAGCAGGTACACTAGCGGCTACGAGCAGTACTTC
CDR3: CASRYTSGYEQYF
size: NA
J: TRBJ2-7
V: TRBV6-5
D: TRBD2

DNA: TGCGCCAGCAGTGAGTCCGGTTTCGACAGGTGGGGGGATCAGCCCCAGCATTTT
CDR3: CASSESGFDRWGDQPQHF
size: NA
J: TRBJ1-5
V: TRBV10-2
D: NA

DNA: TGTGCCAGCAGCTTAGTGGGATTCTCTGGAAACACCATATATTTT
CDR3: CASSLVGFSGNTIYF
size: NA
J: TRBJ1-3
V: TRBV7-9
D: NA

DNA: TGTGCCAGTAGTATAACGGGCAGGGGGCATATATACGAGCAGTACTTC
CDR3: CASSITGRGHIYEQYF
size: NA
J: TRBJ2-7
V: TRBV19
D: TRBD1

DNA: TGTGCCAGCAGCTTACTTGGAGGGTCGAACACCGGGGAGCTGTTTTTT
CDR3: CASSLLGGSNTGELFF
size: few
J: TRBJ2-2
V: TRBV7-9
D: NA

DNA: TGCAGCGTTGTCGGCACGGGACGGATGAACACTGAAGCTTTCTTT
CDR3: CSVVGTGRMNTEAFF
size: NA
J: TRBJ1-1
V: TRBV29-1
D: NA